The 17 T cell receptor beta chains below all came from one sample that was sequenced in a study of cytomegalovirus exposure and HLA in healthy donors. Use of 60 Vbeta and 13 Jbeta primers characterized the PCR. Data came from immunoSEQ multiplex PCR; TCRdb stores just in-frame clones and leaves some out. The profile shows about 220,000 clones, roughly 82% of them singletons. Input material: PBMCs. The receptor set was obtained from a woman aged 40 to 55 in good health and CMV-seropositive.

The chain links TRBV7-6 to TRBJ2-1, with TRBD2 matching 12 bases. This CDR3 comprises 15 residues. Trimming removed 5 bases from V and 10 bases from J; junction bases left unmatched: 9. Germline V gene data show CDR1 as SGHVS and CDR2 as FNYEAQ. CDR3 in amino acids: CASSSRLAGGMEQFF. CDR3 nucleotides: TGTGCCAGCAGCAGTCGGCTAGCGGGAGGGATGGAGCAGTTCTTC.

This chain joins TRBV5-4 and TRBJ2-7, with 9 positions matching TRBD2. CDR3 length equals 17 residues. The germline V gene encodes CDR1 SGHNT and CDR2 YYREEE (reference sequence). Unmatched junction bases numbered 13, after V lost 1 base and J lost 5 bases. The CDR3 sequence: CASSLRLAGRAGHEQYF. For the CDR3, the DNA is TGTGCCAGCAGCTTGAGGCTAGCGGGAAGGGCGGGTCACGAGCAGTACTTC.

This clone came up a few times. This rearrangement joins TRBV19 to TRBJ1-1, with TRBD1 identical over 12 bases. CDR1 and CDR2 (germline): LNHDA, SQIVND (reference sequence). The CDR3 contains 16 residues. V shed 3 bases, J shed 3 bases, and the junction held 5 bases outside the gene matches. The CDR3 is CASSMGQGALDTEAFF. The CDR3, as DNA: TGTGCCAGTAGTATGGGACAGGGGGCCCTAGACACTGAAGCTTTCTTT.

V usage is TRBV4-3 and J usage is TRBJ2-1; 9 nucleotides match TRBD2. The CDR3 sequence is 19 residues long. Germline assignment: CDR1 LGHNA and CDR2 YSLEER. The junction had 14 bases not matched to a gene; V was cut back by 1 base and J by 4 bases. CDR3 nucleotide sequence: TGCGCCAGCAGCCAAGCAACAGGGGAGATAGCGGGAGCTTACAATGAGCAGTTCTTC. This gives the protein CASSQATGEIAGAYNEQFF.

V and J are TRBV19 and TRBJ2-3; 14 positions match TRBD2. The germline CDR1 and CDR2 sequences are LNHDA and SQIVND (reference sequence). The length of the CDR3 is 15 residues. Trimming removed 6 bases from V and 6 bases from J; junction bases left unmatched: 5. The DNA for the CDR3 is TGTGCCAGTAGGACTAGCGGGGGGGCGTGGGATACGCAGTATTTT. Amino acids: CASRTSGGAWDTQYF.

J is TRBJ1-3 and V is TRBV7-6; 9 positions agree with TRBD1. The V gene end was trimmed by 5 bases and the J gene end by 0 bases; junction bases not matched to a gene: 8. The CDR3 spans 17 residues. The germline V gene has CDR1 SGHVS and CDR2 FNYEAQ. CDR3 region: CASSQRTGEYSGNTIYF. The CDR3 bases are TGTGCCAGCAGCCAAAGGACAGGGGAGTACTCTGGAAACACCATATATTTT.

The CDR3 DNA reads TGTGCCAGCAGTGTCGAAGTTCGGACCGGGGAGCTGTTTTTT. Translating gives CASSVEVRTGELFF. The chain uses TRBV6-1 and TRBJ2-2; D call uncertain. From germline, CDR1 is MNHNS and CDR2 SASEGT. V was trimmed by 4 bases and J by 5 bases, leaving 11 bases between them. The CDR3 is 14 amino acids.

This clone has just one count. As DNA, the CDR3 is TGCGCCAGCAGCTTGGGAGGGAGGTATGGCTATGGCTACACCTTC. Amino acid sequence: CASSLGGRYGYGYTF. This chain connects TRBV5-1 to TRBJ1-2; D is undetermined. Germline CDR1 is SGHRS and CDR2 is YFSETQ. This CDR3 is built from 15 residues. With 0 bases removed from V and 4 bases from J, the gap between germline ends came to 13 bases. Drawing the rest from reference TRBV5-1 and TRBJ1-2, the complete variable domain is KAGVTQTPRYLIKTRGQQVTLSCSPISGHRSVSWYQQTPGQGLQFLFEYFSETQRNKGNFPGRFSGRQFSNSRSEMNVSTLELGDSALYLCASSLGGRYGYGYTFGSGTRLTVV.

This chain connects TRBV18 to TRBJ2-2; 9 bases fit TRBD1. This CDR3 region has 15 residues. Germline lookup yields CDR1 KGHSH and CDR2 LQKENI. The ends lost 3 bases at V and 6 bases at J; junction bases unmatched: 5. DNA for the CDR3: TGTGCCAGCTCACCTACAGGGGGCCCACCCGGGGAGCTGTTTTTT. Translation: CASSPTGGPPGELFF.

The chain joins TRBV6-1 to TRBJ2-5, with a weak D call TRBD2 (7 bases). The CDR3 is made up of 14 amino acids. V lost 3 bases and J lost 5, with 13 bases in between. CDR1 MNHNS and CDR2 SASEGT come from the germline V gene. CDR3: CASSESGGLETQYF. For the CDR3, the DNA is TGTGCCAGCAGTGAGTCGGGGGGCTTGGAGACCCAGTACTTC.

In its sample, this clone was seen a few times. V usage is TRBV9 and J usage is TRBJ2-5; D ambiguous. Germline V gives CDR1 SGDLS, CDR2 YYNGEE. Trimming cost V 0 bases and J 2 bases, with 5 bases left between them. The CDR3 is 13 residues long. Here the CDR3 DNA reads TGTGCCAGCAGCGTAGCTAGTCAAGAGACCCAGTACTTC. As protein: CASSVASQETQYF.

Of note for this clone: A junction end diverges from the germline sequence, so it may reflect a read error. This CDR3 is also generated by other DNA sequences in the sample. The chain carries TRBV5-8 and TRBJ1-1; TRBD1 matches 7 bases. Germline values: CDR1 SGHTS, CDR2 YDEGEE. This CDR3 is built from 17 residues. The CDR3 loop is CASSRQRGQSVNTEAFF. CDR3 nucleotides: TGTGCCAGCAGCCGACAAAGGGGACAGAGTGTGAACACTGAAGCTTTCTTC. The full variable domain, completed using reference TRBV5-8 and TRBJ1-1, is EAGVTQSPTHLIKTRGQQATLRCSPISGHTSVYWYQQALGLGLQFLLWYDEGEERNRGNFPPRFSGRQFPNYSSELNVNALELEDSALYLCASSRQRGQSVNTEAFFGQGTRLTVV.

This clone has only a few counts. V gene TRBV29-1 combines with J gene TRBJ2-2; D perhaps matches TRBD1 (6 bases). Looked up from germline, CDR1 is SQVTM and CDR2 is ANQGSEA. The CDR3 has 13 amino acids. V dropped 5 bases and J dropped 1 base, with 8 bases sitting between them. The CDR3 bases are TGCAGCGTTCCGGGACAGAACACCGGGGAGCTGTTTTTT. Translating gives CSVPGQNTGELFF.

This chain links TRBV5-4 with TRBJ2-5; 9 bases line up with TRBD1. J gave up 2 bases and V 4 bases, and 3 bases lay outside the gene matches. Per germline, CDR1 SGHNT and CDR2 YYREEE (reference sequence). This CDR3 comprises 14 residues. CDR3 DNA sequence: TGTGCCAGCAGCGTCGACAGGGGGCAAGAGACCCAGTACTTC. This sequence encodes CASSVDRGQETQYF. The full variable domain, in which reference TRBV5-4 and TRBJ2-5 provide the parts outside the CDR3, is ETGVTQSPTHLIKTRGQQVTLRCSSQSGHNTVSWYQQALGQGPQFIFQYYREEENGRGNFPPRFSGLQFPNYSSELNVNALELDDSALYLCASSVDRGQETQYFGPGTRLLVL.

The rearrangement links TRBV27 to TRBJ2-3; 14 nucleotides match TRBD2. The germline gives CDR1 MNHEY, CDR2 SMNVEV (reference sequence). Germline trimming cut 6 bases from V and 1 base from J; bases unmatched to any gene: 6. CDR3 size: 17 residues. In nucleotides, the CDR3 is TGTGCCAGCAGGCGGGGACTAGCGGGAGAGGGCACAGATACGCAGTATTTT. It translates to CASRRGLAGEGTDTQYF.

Regarding this clone: An end of the junction does not agree with germline; a read error may underlie this. For the CDR3, the DNA is TGTTCCAGCAGCTTAGCGAGGCACTTTAATGAAAAACTGTTTTTT. Amino acids: CSSSLARHFNEKLFF. This rearrangement joins TRBV7-9 to TRBJ1-4; D call uncertain. CDR1 is SEHNR and CDR2 is FQNEAQ in the germline V gene (reference sequence). The CDR3 is 15 residues long.

This chain links TRBV6-5 with TRBJ2-3; 7 bases are a match to TRBD1. CDR1 and CDR2 (germline): MNHEY, SVGAGI. The V gene end was trimmed by 2 bases and the J gene end by 3 bases; junction bases not matched to a gene: 2. The CDR3 extends over 14 amino acids. For the CDR3, the DNA is TGTGCCAGCAGTTACAACAGGGGAACAGATACGCAGTATTTT. This translates into CASSYNRGTDTQYF.